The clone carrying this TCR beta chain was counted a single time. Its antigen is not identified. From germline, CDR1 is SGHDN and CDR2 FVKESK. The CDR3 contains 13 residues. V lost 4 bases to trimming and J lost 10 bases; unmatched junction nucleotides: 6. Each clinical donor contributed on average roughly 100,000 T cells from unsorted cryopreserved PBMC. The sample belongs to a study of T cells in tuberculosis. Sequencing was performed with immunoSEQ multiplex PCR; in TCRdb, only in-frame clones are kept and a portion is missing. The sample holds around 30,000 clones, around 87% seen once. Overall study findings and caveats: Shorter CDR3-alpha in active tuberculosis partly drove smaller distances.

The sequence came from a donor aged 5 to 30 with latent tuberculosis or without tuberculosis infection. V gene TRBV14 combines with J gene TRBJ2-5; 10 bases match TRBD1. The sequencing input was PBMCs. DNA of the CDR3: TGTGCCAGCAGCCCCACCGGGACAGGGGTCCAGTACTTC. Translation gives CASSPTGTGVQYF.